The clone carrying this T cell receptor beta chain was seen a few times. The sample originates from a study of patients and donors after allogeneic stem cell transplantation. TCRdb redid the calling of the RT-PCR reads with MiXCR, one entry per CDR3 protein. This sample has over 25,000 distinct CDR3 sequences, with roughly a third found just once. The CDR3 is 15 amino acids. The germline CDR1 and CDR2 sequences are ENHRY and SYGVKD. The ends were cut back, 0 bases at V and 3 bases at J, with 10 bases in the middle. The sample taken for sequencing was blood, either unsorted or a sorted T cell fraction (not recorded which). The source is a human donor who was either an allogeneic HSCT recipient or a stem cell or donor lymphocyte infusion donor (not recorded which). It is not recorded whose cells these are; they may come from a transplant donor. This chain connects TRBV10-3 to TRBJ2-3, with D possibly being TRBD2 (5 bases). For the CDR3, the DNA is TGTGCCATCAGTGAGTCGCGCGGGTGGACAGATACGCAGTATTTT. Its translation: CAISESRGWTDTQYF.